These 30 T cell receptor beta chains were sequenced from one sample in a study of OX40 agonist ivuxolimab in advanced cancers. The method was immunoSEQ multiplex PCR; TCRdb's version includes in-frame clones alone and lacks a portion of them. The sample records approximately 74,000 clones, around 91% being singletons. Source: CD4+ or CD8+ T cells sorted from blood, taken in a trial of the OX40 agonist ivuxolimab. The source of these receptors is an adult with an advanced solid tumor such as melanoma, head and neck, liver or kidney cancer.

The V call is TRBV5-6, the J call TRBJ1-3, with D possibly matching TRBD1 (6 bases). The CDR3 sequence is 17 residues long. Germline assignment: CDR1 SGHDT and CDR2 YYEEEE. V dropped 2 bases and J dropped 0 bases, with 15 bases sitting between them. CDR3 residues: CASSFGGASPSGNTIYF. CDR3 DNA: TGTGCCAGCAGCTTCGGGGGGGCCAGTCCCTCTGGAAACACCATATATTTT.

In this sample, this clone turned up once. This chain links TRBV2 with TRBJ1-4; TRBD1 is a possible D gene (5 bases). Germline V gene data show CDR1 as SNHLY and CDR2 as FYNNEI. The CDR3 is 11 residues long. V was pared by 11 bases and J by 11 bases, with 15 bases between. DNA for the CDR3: TGTGCCGGTTGGGGGAGTGGGAAACTGTTTTTT. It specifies CAGWGSGKLFF.

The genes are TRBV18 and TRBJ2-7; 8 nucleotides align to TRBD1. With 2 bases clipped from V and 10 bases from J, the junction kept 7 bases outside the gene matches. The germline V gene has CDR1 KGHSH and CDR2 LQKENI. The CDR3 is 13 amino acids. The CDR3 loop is CASSPEPQGAQYF. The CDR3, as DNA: TGTGCCAGCTCACCAGAGCCCCAGGGGGCCCAGTACTTC.

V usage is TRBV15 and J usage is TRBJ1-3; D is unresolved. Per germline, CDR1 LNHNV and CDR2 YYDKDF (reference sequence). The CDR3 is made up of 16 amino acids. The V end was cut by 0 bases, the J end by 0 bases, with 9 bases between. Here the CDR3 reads CATSRDPWVSGNTIYF. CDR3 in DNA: TGTGCCACCAGCAGAGATCCCTGGGTCTCTGGAAACACCATATATTTT.

CDR3 nucleotide sequence: TGTGCCAGCACCAAGTCTAGCGGTTCCTACAATGAGCAGTTCTTC. Translation: CASTKSSGSYNEQFF. The J gene is TRBJ2-1, the V gene TRBV7-8; 7 positions agree with TRBD2. J was trimmed by 1 base and V by 7 bases; bases with no gene match: 7. Germline values: CDR1 SGHVS, CDR2 FQNEAQ. There are 15 residues in the CDR3.

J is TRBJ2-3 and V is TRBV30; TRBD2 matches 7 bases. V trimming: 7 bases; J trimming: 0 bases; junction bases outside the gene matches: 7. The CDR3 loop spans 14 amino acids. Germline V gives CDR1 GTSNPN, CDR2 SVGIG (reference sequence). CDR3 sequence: CASQRGLSTDTQYF. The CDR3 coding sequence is TGTGCCTCCCAGCGGGGCCTTAGCACAGATACGCAGTATTTT.

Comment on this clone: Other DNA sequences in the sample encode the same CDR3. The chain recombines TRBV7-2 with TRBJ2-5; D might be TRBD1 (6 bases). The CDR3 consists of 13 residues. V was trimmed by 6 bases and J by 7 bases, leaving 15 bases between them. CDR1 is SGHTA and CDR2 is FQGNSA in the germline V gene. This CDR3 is CASSFQGIGTQYF. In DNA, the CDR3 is TGTGCCAGCAGTTTCCAGGGGATAGGGACCCAGTACTTC.

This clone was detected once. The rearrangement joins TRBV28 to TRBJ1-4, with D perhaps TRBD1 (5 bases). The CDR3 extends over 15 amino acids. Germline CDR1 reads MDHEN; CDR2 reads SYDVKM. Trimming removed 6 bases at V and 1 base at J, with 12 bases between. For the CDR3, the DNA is TGTGCCAGCAGGGGGCGGTCGGGAACTAATGAAAAACTGTTTTTT. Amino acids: CASRGRSGTNEKLFF.

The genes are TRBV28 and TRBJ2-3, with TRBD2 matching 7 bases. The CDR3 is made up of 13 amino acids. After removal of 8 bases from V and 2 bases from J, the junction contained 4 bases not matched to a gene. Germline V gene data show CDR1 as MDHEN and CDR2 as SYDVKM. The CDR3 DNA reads TGTGCCAGCCTGGGACTACCCACAGATACGCAGTATTTT. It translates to CASLGLPTDTQYF.

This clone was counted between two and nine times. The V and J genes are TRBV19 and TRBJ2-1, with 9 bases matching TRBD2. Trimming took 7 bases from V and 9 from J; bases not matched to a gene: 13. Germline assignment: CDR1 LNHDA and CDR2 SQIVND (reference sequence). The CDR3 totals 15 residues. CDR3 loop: CASNGASGARGEQFF. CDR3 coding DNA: TGTGCCAGTAATGGTGCTAGCGGGGCCCGCGGTGAGCAGTTCTTC.

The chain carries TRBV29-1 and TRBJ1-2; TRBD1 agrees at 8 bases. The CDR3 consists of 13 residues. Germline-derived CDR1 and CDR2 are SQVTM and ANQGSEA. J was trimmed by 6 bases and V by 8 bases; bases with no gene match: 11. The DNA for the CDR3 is TGCAGCACAGGCCTCGGACAGGGCCATGGCTACACCTTC. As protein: CSTGLGQGHGYTF. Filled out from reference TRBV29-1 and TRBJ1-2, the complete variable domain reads SAVISQKPSRDICQRGTSLTIQCQVDSQVTMMFWYRQQPGQSLTLIATANQGSEATYESGFVIDKFPISRPNLTFSTLTVSNMSPEDSSIYLCSTGLGQGHGYTFGSGTRLTVV.

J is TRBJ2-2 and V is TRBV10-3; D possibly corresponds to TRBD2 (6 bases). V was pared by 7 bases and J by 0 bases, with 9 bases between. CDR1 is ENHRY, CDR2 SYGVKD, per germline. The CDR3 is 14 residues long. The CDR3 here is CAIIAETNTGELFF. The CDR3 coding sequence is TGTGCCATCATAGCGGAGACGAACACCGGGGAGCTGTTTTTT.

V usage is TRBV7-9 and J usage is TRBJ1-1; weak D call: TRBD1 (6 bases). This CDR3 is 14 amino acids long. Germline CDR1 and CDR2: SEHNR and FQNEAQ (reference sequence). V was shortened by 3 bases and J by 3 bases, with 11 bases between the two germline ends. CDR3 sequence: CASSLVQGDTEAFF. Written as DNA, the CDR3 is TGTGCCAGCAGCTTGGTACAGGGTGACACTGAAGCTTTCTTT.

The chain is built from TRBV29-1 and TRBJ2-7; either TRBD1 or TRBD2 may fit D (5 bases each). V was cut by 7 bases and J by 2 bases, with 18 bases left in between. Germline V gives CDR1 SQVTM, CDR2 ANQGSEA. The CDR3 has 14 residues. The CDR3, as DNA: TGCAGCGCCCTACGGGAAGGGACCACCTACGAGCAGTACTTC. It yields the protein CSALREGTTYEQYF.

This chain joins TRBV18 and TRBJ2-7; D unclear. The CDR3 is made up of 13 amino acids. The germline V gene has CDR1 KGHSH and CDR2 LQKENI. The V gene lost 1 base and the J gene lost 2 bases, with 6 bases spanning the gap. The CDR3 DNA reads TGTGCCAGCTCACCACAAACAGCCTACGAGCAGTACTTC. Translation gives CASSPQTAYEQYF.

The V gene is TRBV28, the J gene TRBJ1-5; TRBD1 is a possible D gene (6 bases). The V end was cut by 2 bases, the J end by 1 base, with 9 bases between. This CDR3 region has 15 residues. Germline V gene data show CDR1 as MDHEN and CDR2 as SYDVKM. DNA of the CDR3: TGTGCCAGCAGTTTACCAGGGGCGAGCAATCAGCCCCAGCATTTT. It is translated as CASSLPGASNQPQHF. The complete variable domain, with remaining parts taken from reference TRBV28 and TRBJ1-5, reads DVKVTQSSRYLVKRTGEKVFLECVQDMDHENMFWYRQDPGLGLRLIYFSYDVKMKEKGDIPEGYSVSREKKERFSLILESASTNQTSMYLCASSLPGASNQPQHFGDGTRLSIL.

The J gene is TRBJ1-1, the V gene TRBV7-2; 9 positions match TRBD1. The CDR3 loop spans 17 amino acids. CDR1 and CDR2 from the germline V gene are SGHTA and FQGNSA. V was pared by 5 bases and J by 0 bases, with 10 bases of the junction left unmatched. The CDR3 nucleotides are TGTGCCAGCAGCCCGGACAGGGGACGATCGGTGAACACTGAAGCTTTCTTT. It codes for CASSPDRGRSVNTEAFF.

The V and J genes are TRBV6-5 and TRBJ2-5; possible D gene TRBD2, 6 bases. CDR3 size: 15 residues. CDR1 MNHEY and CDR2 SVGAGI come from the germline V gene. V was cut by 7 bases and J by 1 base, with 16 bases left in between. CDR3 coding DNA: TGTGCCAGCAACGGAGGGAAAGGGCTCCAAGAGACCCAGTACTTC. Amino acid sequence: CASNGGKGLQETQYF.

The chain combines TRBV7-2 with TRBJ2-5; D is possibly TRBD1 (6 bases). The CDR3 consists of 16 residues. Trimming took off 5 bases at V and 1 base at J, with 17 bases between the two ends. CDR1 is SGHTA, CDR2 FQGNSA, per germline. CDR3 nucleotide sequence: TGTGCCAGCAGCCGGAATACAGGGTCGGTCCAAGAGACCCAGTACTTC. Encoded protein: CASSRNTGSVQETQYF.

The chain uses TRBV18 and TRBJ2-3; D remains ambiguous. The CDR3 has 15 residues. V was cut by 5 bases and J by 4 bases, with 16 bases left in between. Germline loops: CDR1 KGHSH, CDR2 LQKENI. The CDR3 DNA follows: TGTGCCAGCTCAGGTCAGAGCAATGGTGCAGATACGCAGTATTTT. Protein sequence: CASSGQSNGADTQYF.

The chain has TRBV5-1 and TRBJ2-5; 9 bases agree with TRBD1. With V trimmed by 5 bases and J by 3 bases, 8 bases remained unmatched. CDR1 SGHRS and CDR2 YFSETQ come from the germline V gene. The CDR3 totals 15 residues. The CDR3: CASRERGQGEETQYF. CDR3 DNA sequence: TGCGCCAGCAGGGAACGGGGACAGGGCGAAGAGACCCAGTACTTC.

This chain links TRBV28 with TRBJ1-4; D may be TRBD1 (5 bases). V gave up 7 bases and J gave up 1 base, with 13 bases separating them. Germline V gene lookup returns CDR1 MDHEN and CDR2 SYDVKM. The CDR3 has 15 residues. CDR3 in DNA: TGTGCCAGCAAGAGACAGCCGGGAACTAATGAAAAACTGTTTTTT. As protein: CASKRQPGTNEKLFF. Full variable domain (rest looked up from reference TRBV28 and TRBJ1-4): DVKVTQSSRYLVKRTGEKVFLECVQDMDHENMFWYRQDPGLGLRLIYFSYDVKMKEKGDIPEGYSVSREKKERFSLILESASTNQTSMYLCASKRQPGTNEKLFFGSGTQLSVL.

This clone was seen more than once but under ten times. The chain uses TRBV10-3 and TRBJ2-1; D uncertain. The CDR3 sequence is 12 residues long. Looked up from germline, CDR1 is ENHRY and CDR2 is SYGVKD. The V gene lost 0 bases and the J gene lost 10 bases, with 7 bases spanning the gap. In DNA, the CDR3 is TGTGCCATCAGTGAGTCGCGCCGGGAGCAGTTCTTC. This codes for CAISESRREQFF.

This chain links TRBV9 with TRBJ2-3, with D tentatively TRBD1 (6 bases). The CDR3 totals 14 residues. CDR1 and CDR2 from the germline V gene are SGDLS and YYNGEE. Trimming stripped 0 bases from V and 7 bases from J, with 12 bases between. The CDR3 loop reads CASSVAQGPYTQYF. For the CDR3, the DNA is TGTGCCAGCAGCGTAGCACAGGGCCCCTATACGCAGTATTTT.

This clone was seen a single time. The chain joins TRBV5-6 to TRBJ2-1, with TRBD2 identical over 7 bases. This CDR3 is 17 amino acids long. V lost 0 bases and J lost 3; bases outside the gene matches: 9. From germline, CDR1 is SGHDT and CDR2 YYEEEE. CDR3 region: CASSLESERGLYNEQFF. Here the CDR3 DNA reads TGTGCCAGCAGCTTGGAAAGCGAGCGGGGCCTCTACAATGAGCAGTTCTTC.

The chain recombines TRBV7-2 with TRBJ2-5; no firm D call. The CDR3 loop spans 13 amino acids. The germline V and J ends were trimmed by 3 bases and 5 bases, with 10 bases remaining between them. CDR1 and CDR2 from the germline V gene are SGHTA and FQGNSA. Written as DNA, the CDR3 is TGTGCCAGCAGCTTCGTACCCGGGGAGACCCAGTACTTC. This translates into CASSFVPGETQYF.

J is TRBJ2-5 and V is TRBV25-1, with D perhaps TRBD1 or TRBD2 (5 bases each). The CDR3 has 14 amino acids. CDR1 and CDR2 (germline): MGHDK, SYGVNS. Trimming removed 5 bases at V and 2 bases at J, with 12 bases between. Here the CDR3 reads CASSSRDVQETQYF. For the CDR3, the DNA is TGTGCCAGCAGTAGCCGGGACGTTCAAGAGACCCAGTACTTC.

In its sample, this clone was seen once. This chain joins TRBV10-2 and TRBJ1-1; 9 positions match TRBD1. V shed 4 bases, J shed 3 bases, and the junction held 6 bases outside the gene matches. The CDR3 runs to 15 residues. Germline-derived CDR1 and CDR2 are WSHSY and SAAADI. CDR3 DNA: TGCGCCAGCAGTGTCTCCGGGACAGGGTACACTGAAGCTTTCTTT. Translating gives CASSVSGTGYTEAFF.

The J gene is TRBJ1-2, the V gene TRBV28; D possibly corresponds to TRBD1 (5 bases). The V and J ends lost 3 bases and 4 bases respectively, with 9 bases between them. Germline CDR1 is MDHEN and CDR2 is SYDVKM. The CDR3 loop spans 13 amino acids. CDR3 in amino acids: CASSLTGTYGYTF. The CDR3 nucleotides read TGTGCCAGCAGTTTGACCGGGACCTATGGCTACACCTTC.

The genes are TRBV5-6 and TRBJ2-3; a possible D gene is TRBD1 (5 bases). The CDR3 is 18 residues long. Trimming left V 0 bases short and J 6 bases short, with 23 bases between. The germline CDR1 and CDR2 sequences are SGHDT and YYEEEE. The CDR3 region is CASSLGRQGLVVGDTQYF. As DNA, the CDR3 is TGTGCCAGCAGCTTGGGAAGGCAGGGTCTTGTTGTTGGGGATACGCAGTATTTT. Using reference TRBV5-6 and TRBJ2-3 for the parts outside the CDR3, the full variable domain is DAGVTQSPTHLIKTRGQQVTLRCSPKSGHDTVSWYQQALGQGPQFIFQYYEEEERQRGNFPDRFSGHQFPNYSSELNVNALLLGDSALYLCASSLGRQGLVVGDTQYFGPGTRLTVL.